Presented here are 11 T cell receptor beta chains from one specimen sequenced in a study of cytomegalovirus exposure and HLA in healthy donors. The PCR was carried out with 60 Vbeta primers and 13 Jbeta primers. Measured with immunoSEQ multiplex PCR; TCRdb has only the in-frame clones, and not every one. The data show 150,000 to 200,000 clones, with over 65% seen just once and about 1.7% held by the top ten. Material for sequencing was PBMCs. These receptor sequences come from a woman younger than 45 in good health and CMV-seronegative.

The J gene is TRBJ2-7, the V gene TRBV7-6; 7 bases are shared with TRBD1. The CDR3 is 14 amino acids. The J segment lost 0 bases and the V segment lost 2 bases, leaving 1 base of the junction unmatched. Germline V CDR1 and CDR2: SGHVS, FNYEAQ. This chain's CDR3 is CASSLWDSSYEQYF. The CDR3 DNA follows: TGTGCCAGCAGCTTATGGGACAGCTCCTACGAGCAGTACTTC.

This clone was seen only once. The rearrangement uses TRBV2 and TRBJ2-7, with 9 bases fitting TRBD2. This CDR3 is 16 amino acids long. The V gene's germline CDR1 is SNHLY and CDR2 FYNNEI. After removal of 2 bases from V and 2 bases from J, the junction contained 7 bases not matched to a gene. The CDR3 region is CASSEYRTSATYEQYF. The CDR3, as DNA: TGTGCCAGCAGTGAATACAGGACTAGCGCCACCTACGAGCAGTACTTC.

This clone was observed a few times. The chain couples TRBV13 to TRBJ1-2, with 8 positions matching TRBD1. This CDR3 has 13 residues. Trimming at V came to 5 bases and at J to 6 bases, leaving 5 bases not matched to a gene. Germline-derived CDR1 and CDR2 are PRHDT and FYEKMQ (reference sequence). The DNA for the CDR3 is TGTGCCAGCAGCGTACAGGGGGTGCATGGCTACACCTTC. Encoded protein: CASSVQGVHGYTF.

This chain joins TRBV10-3 and TRBJ2-7; D perhaps matches TRBD2 (6 bases). Trimming pared 3 bases from V and 6 bases from J, leaving 15 bases between. Looked up from germline, CDR1 is ENHRY and CDR2 is SYGVKD. The CDR3 is 14 amino acids. CDR3 residues: CAISELGGNGEQYF. CDR3 nucleotide sequence: TGTGCCATCAGTGAACTTGGGGGGAATGGCGAGCAGTACTTC.

This clone was found once. The rearrangement joins TRBV6-5 to TRBJ2-7; TRBD1 agrees at 10 bases. V shed 4 bases, J shed 2 bases, and the junction held 5 bases outside the gene matches. Germline V gene sequence: CDR1 MNHEY, CDR2 SVGAGI. This CDR3 is built from 15 residues. For the CDR3, the DNA is TGTGCCAGCAGTTCCCTGGGGACAGGGGCCTACGAGCAGTACTTC. Amino acids: CASSSLGTGAYEQYF.

V gene TRBV2 combines with J gene TRBJ1-3, with TRBD1 as a possible D gene (6 bases). The V and J ends lost 6 bases and 1 base respectively, with 13 bases between them. Germline V gene lookup returns CDR1 SNHLY and CDR2 FYNNEI. The length of the CDR3 is 15 residues. CDR3 sequence (DNA): TGTGCCAGCAGGTACTACAGGGAATCTGGAAACACCATATATTTT. Its protein is CASRYYRESGNTIYF.

The chain links TRBV19 to TRBJ1-2; D gene unclear. Trimming cost V 1 base and J 2 bases, with 8 bases left between them. The CDR3 runs 14 residues. Germline CDR1 and CDR2: LNHDA and SQIVND (reference sequence). CDR3 coding DNA: TGTGCCAGTAGTATAGGGGCCGACAACTATGGCTACACCTTC. Its protein is CASSIGADNYGYTF. Complete variable domain (other parts from reference TRBV19 and TRBJ1-2): DGGITQSPKYLFRKEGQNVTLSCEQNLNHDAMYWYRQDPGQGLRLIYYSQIVNDFQKGDIAEGYSVSREKKESFPLTVTSAQKNPTAFYLCASSIGADNYGYTFGSGTRLTVV.

As regards this clone: Possible read error: a much larger clone is one base away. V gene TRBV6-1 combines with J gene TRBJ2-7; the match to TRBD1 covers 11 bases. From germline, CDR1 is MNHNS and CDR2 SASEGT. The CDR3 runs to 14 residues. This chain's CDR3 is CASGDGTGGYEQYF. For the CDR3, the DNA is TGTGCCAGCGGTGATGGGACAGGGGGATACGAGCAGTACTTC.

The genes are TRBV27 and TRBJ1-2, with 9 nucleotides matching TRBD1. This CDR3 is 14 amino acids long. V dropped 5 bases and J dropped 6; count of bases not matched to a gene: 7. The germline gives CDR1 MNHEY, CDR2 SMNVEV (reference sequence). The DNA for the CDR3 is TGTGCCAGCAGTGGGAGTGGGACAGGGCATGGCTACACCTTC. This gives the protein CASSGSGTGHGYTF.

The genes are TRBV7-2 and TRBJ2-5; D may be TRBD2 (5 bases). TRBJ2-7 explains the end of the DNA better; the J call may be wrong. CDR1 and CDR2 (germline): SGHTA, FQGNSA. The CDR3 contains 15 residues. In DNA, the CDR3 is TGTGCCAGCAGCCTTGAACTAGTCGGCGGCTACGAGCAGTACTTC. Translating gives CASSLELVGGYEQYF.

The chain has TRBV5-5 and TRBJ2-1, with 7 bases lining up with TRBD2. CDR1 is SGHKS and CDR2 is YYEKEE in the germline V gene (reference sequence). This CDR3 is built from 15 residues. V trimming: 3 bases; J trimming: 1 base; junction bases outside the gene matches: 4. CDR3 region: CASSSRLASYNEQFF. DNA of the CDR3: TGTGCCAGCAGCTCTAGACTAGCATCCTACAATGAGCAGTTCTTC.